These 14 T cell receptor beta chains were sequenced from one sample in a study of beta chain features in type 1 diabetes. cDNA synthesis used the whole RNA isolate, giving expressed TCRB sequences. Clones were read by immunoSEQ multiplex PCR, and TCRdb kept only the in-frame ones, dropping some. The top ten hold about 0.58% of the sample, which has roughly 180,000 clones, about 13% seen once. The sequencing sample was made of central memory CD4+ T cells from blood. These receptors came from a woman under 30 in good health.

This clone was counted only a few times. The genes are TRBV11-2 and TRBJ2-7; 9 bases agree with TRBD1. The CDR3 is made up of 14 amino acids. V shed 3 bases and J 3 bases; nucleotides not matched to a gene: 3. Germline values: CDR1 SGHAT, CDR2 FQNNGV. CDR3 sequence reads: CASSLTGGNYEQYF. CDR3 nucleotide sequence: TGTGCCAGCAGCTTGACAGGGGGTAACTACGAGCAGTACTTC.

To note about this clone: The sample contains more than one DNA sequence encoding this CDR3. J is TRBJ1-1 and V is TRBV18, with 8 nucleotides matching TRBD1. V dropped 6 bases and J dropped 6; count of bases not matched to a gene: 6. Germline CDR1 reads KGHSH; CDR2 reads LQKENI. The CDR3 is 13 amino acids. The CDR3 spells CASSGQGTAEAFF. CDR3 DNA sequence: TGTGCCAGCTCCGGACAGGGAACAGCTGAAGCTTTCTTT.

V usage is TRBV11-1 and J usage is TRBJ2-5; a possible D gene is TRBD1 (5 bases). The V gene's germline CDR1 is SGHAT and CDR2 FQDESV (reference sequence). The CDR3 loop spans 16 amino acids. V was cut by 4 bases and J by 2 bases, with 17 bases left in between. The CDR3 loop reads CASSSNSGYRQETQYF. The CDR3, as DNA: TGTGCCAGCAGCTCAAACTCAGGGTACAGGCAAGAGACCCAGTACTTC.

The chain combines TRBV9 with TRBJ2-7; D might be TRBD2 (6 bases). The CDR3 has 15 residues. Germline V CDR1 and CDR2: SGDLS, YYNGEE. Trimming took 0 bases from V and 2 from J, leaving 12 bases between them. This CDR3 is CASSVGVAATYEQYF. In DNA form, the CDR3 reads TGTGCCAGCAGCGTAGGGGTAGCGGCGACCTACGAGCAGTACTTC.

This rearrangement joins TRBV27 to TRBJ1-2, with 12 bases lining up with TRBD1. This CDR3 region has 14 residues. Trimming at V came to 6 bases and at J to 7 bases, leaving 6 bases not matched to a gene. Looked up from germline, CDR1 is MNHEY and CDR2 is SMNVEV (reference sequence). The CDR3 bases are TGTGCCAGCAGGGGGACAGGGGGCTCTTCTGGCTACACCTTC. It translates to CASRGTGGSSGYTF.

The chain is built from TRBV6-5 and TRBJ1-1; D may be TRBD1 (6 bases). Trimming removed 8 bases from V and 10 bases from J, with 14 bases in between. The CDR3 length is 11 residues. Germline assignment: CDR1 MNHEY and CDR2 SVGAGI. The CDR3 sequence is CASGNGQLAFF. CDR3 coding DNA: TGTGCCAGCGGGAATGGACAGTTAGCTTTCTTT.

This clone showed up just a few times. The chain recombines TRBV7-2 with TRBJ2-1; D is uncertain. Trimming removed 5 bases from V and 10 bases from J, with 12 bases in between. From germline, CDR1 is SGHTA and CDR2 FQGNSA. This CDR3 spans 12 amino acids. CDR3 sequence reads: CASSTYLGEQFF. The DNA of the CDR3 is TGTGCCAGCAGCACCTACCTAGGAGAGCAGTTCTTC.

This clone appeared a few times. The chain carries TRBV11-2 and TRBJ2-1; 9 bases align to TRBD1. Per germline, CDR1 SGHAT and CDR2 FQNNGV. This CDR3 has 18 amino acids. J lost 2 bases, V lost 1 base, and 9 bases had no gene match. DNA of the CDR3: TGTGCCAGCAGCTTAGCTTATGTGGGACAGGGTCCCTACAATGAGCAGTTCTTC. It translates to CASSLAYVGQGPYNEQFF.

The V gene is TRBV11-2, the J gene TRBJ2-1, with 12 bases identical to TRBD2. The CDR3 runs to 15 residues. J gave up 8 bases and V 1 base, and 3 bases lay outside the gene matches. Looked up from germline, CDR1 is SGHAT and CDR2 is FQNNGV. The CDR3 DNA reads TGTGCCAGCAGCTTAGGGCTAGCGGGAGGGGATGAGCAGTTCTTC. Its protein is CASSLGLAGGDEQFF.

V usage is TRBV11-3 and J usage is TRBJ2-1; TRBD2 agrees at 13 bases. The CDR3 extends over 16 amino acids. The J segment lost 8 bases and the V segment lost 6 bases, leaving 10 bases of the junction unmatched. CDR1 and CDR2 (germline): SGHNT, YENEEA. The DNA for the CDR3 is TGTGCCAGCAGTCGGACTAGCGGGAGTTTAATCGATGAGCAGTTCTTC. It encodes CASSRTSGSLIDEQFF.

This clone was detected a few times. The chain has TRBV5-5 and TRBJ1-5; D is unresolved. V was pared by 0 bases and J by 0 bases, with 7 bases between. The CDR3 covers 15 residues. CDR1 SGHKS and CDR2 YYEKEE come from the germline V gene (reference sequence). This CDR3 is CASSLGQNSNQPQHF. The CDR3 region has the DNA TGTGCCAGCAGCTTGGGGCAGAATAGCAATCAGCCCCAGCATTTT.

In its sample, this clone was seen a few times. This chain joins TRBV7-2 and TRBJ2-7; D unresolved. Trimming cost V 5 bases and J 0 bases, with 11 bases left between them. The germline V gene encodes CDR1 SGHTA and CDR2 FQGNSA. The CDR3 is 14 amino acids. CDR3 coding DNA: TGTGCCAGCAGCCCCCTGGTGAGCTCCTACGAGCAGTACTTC. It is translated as CASSPLVSSYEQYF. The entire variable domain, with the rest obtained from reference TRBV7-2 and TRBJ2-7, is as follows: GAGVSQSPSNKVTEKGKDVELRCDPISGHTALYWYRQSLGQGLEFLIYFQGNSAPDKSGLPSDRFSAERTGGSVSTLTIQRTQQEDSAVYLCASSPLVSSYEQYFGPGTRLTVT.

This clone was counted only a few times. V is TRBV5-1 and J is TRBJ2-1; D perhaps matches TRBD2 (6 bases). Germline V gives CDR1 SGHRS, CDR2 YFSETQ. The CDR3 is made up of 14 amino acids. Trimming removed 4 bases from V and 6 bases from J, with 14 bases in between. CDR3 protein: CASSNPRGINEQFF. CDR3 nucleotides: TGCGCCAGCAGCAACCCGCGGGGAATCAATGAGCAGTTCTTC.

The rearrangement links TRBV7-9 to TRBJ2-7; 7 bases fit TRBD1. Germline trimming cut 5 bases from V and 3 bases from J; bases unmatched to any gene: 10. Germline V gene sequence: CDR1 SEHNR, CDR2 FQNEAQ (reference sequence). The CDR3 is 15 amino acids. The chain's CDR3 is CASSALTGQFYEQYF. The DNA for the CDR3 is TGTGCCAGCAGCGCGTTAACGGGACAGTTCTACGAGCAGTACTTC.